This entry describes one T cell receptor beta chain. Antigen: not known. This record comes from a study of identical twins. Study-level points and caveats: Part of the zero-insertion signal could reflect confounding by invariant MAIT and iNKT cells. Fewer insertions characterized abundant cord blood beta clonotypes, whereas memory repertoires showed none.

TCRdb passed the 5' RACE reads through MiXCR, listing each CDR3 protein once. The table records about 700,000 distinct CDR3 sequences, 8.5% to 9.5% of them present only once. No donor was unhealthy or non-Caucasian. V shed 6 bases and J shed 0 bases, with 12 bases lying between them. The V gene's germline CDR1 is LNHDA and CDR2 SQIVND (reference sequence). The CDR3 is 15 amino acids. These same records also appear under a second study, on yellow fever vaccine responses in identical twins.

Input material: PBMCs. The rearrangement links TRBV19 to TRBJ2-1; no definite D call. The clonotype originates from a woman between 18 and 29 years old in good health. Written as DNA, the CDR3 is TGTGCCAGTAGATTAACGCGGCGCTCCTACAATGAGCAGTTCTTC. It translates to CASRLTRRSYNEQFF.